A single sample gave rise to the 24 T cell receptor beta chains below, sequenced in a study of OX40 agonist ivuxolimab in advanced cancers. Method: immunoSEQ multiplex PCR; TCRdb's copy keeps in-frame clones and lacks some. This table holds about 64,000 clones, roughly 80% found once. The sequenced sample was CD4+ or CD8+ T cells sorted from blood, obtained in a trial of the OX40 agonist ivuxolimab. The receptors derive from an adult with an advanced solid tumor such as melanoma, head and neck, liver or kidney cancer.

The rearrangement uses TRBV27 and TRBJ1-5; no definite D call. The CDR3 spans 11 residues. Looked up from germline, CDR1 is MNHEY and CDR2 is SMNVEV (reference sequence). The germline V and J ends were trimmed by 10 bases and 8 bases, with 12 bases remaining between them. The chain's CDR3 is CATPFSEPQHF. The CDR3 region has the DNA TGTGCCACCCCGTTTAGCGAGCCCCAGCATTTT.

The chain is built from TRBV5-4 and TRBJ2-1, with TRBD2 matching over 7 bases. The CDR3 has 14 amino acids. V shed 1 base and J 7 bases; nucleotides not matched to a gene: 5. CDR1 and CDR2 from the germline V gene are SGHNT and YYREEE (reference sequence). CDR3 nucleotides: TGTGCCAGCAGCTTGACTAGCGTAAATAATGAGCAGTTCTTC. Translating gives CASSLTSVNNEQFF.

J is TRBJ1-3 and V is TRBV30; D uncertain. V lost 0 bases and J 1 base, leaving 7 bases between the germline ends. CDR3 length: 14 residues. Germline V gene data show CDR1 as GTSNPN and CDR2 as SVGIG (reference sequence). Written as DNA, the CDR3 is TGTGCCTGGAGTGTAACGGCTTCTGGAAACACCATATATTTT. This sequence encodes CAWSVTASGNTIYF.

This chain uses TRBV9 with TRBJ2-2; 7 bases are a match to TRBD1. CDR3 length: 14 residues. Germline trimming cut 0 bases from V and 5 bases from J; bases unmatched to any gene: 1. Germline V CDR1 and CDR2: SGDLS, YYNGEE. This CDR3 is CASSVGQGTGELFF. CDR3 bases: TGTGCCAGCAGCGTAGGACAGGGAACCGGGGAGCTGTTTTTT.

The genes are TRBV5-5 and TRBJ1-2; D unresolved. With 0 bases removed from V and 3 bases from J, the gap between germline ends came to 15 bases. CDR1 and CDR2 from the germline V gene are SGHKS and YYEKEE (reference sequence). The CDR3 has 16 residues. In DNA, the CDR3 is TGTGCCAGCAGCTTGGGGGGAGACCCGGTTGACTATGGCTACACCTTC. Amino acids: CASSLGGDPVDYGYTF.

The V call is TRBV14, the J call TRBJ1-2; 7 bases align to TRBD1. V gave up 1 base and J gave up 7 bases; unmatched junction bases: 6. Germline values: CDR1 SGHDN, CDR2 FVKESK. The CDR3 totals 14 residues. Here the CDR3 DNA reads TGTGCCAGCAGCCAAGGGTTAGGGGGCCGTGGCTACACCTTC. Translated: CASSQGLGGRGYTF. Using reference TRBV14 and TRBJ1-2 for the parts outside the CDR3, the full variable domain is EAGVTQFPSHSVIEKGQTVTLRCDPISGHDNLYWYRRVMGKEIKFLLHFVKESKQDESGMPNNRFLAERTGGTYSTLKVQPAELEDSGVYFCASSQGLGGRGYTFGSGTRLTVV.

V and J are TRBV6-4 and TRBJ2-1; 9 bases match TRBD2. Germline CDR1 reads MRHNA; CDR2 reads SNTAGT. V trimming: 6 bases; J trimming: 4 bases; junction bases outside the gene matches: 10. The CDR3 has 16 amino acids. CDR3 nucleotides: TGTGCCAGCAGCCTTGTTAGCGGGAGTTATTACAATGAGCAGTTCTTC. Its translation: CASSLVSGSYYNEQFF.

The chain carries TRBV5-4 and TRBJ1-2; 7 nucleotides match TRBD1. J was trimmed by 5 bases and V by 1 base; bases with no gene match: 5. CDR1 SGHNT and CDR2 YYREEE come from the germline V gene (reference sequence). The CDR3 consists of 14 residues. CDR3 DNA: TGTGCCAGCAGCTTGACAGGGGCTACGTATGGCTACACCTTC. Translation gives CASSLTGATYGYTF.

In its sample, this clone was seen many times. V usage is TRBV7-3 and J usage is TRBJ1-1; no clear D gene. The V gene lost 4 bases and the J gene lost 4 bases, with 13 bases spanning the gap. The CDR3 loop spans 14 amino acids. Germline CDR1 and CDR2: SGHTA and FQGTGA. The CDR3 reads CASSSGLLATEAFF. The DNA for the CDR3 is TGTGCCAGCAGCTCGGGTCTCTTGGCCACTGAAGCTTTCTTT. The variable domain in full, with the rest retrieved from reference TRBV7-3 and TRBJ1-1, is GAGVSQTPSNKVTEKGKYVELRCDPISGHTALYWYRQSLGQGPEFLIYFQGTGAADDSGLPNDRFFAVRPEGSVSTLKIQRTERGDSAVYLCASSSGLLATEAFFGQGTRLTVV.

The chain employs TRBV6-4 and TRBJ2-7; possible D gene TRBD2, 5 bases. CDR3 length equals 11 residues. The V gene's germline CDR1 is MRHNA and CDR2 SNTAGT. V lost 10 bases, J lost 6 bases, and 13 bases lay in between. The CDR3 sequence is CANPRDGEQYF. The CDR3 bases are TGTGCCAACCCCCGGGATGGCGAGCAGTACTTC.

The chain has TRBV11-1 and TRBJ2-1; possibly TRBD1 for D (6 bases). The V gene's germline CDR1 is SGHAT and CDR2 FQDESV (reference sequence). With 4 bases removed from V and 8 bases from J, the gap between germline ends came to 18 bases. This CDR3 is 15 amino acids long. Here the CDR3 reads CASSSIQGARDEQFF. The CDR3 coding sequence is TGTGCCAGCAGCTCCATACAGGGAGCCCGGGATGAGCAGTTCTTC.

This rearrangement joins TRBV11-2 to TRBJ2-7; D is ambiguous. Germline CDR1 SGHAT, CDR2 FQNNGV. The CDR3 consists of 12 residues. V dropped 4 bases and J dropped 6 bases, with 10 bases sitting between them. This chain's CDR3 is CASSSLGLEQYF. CDR3 sequence (DNA): TGTGCCAGCAGCTCCCTAGGTCTCGAGCAGTACTTC.

V is TRBV6-5 and J is TRBJ1-2, with 10 bases fitting TRBD1. This CDR3 is built from 15 residues. V was clipped by 6 bases and J by 2 bases; unmatched bases: 6. CDR1 MNHEY and CDR2 SVGAGI come from the germline V gene. This CDR3 is CASRHPDRGNYGYTF. CDR3 DNA: TGTGCCAGCAGGCACCCGGACAGGGGGAACTATGGCTACACCTTC.

This chain links TRBV9 with TRBJ2-5, with 8 bases aligning to TRBD1. The CDR3 loop spans 14 amino acids. V lost 4 bases and J lost 4; bases outside the gene matches: 6. CDR1 is SGDLS, CDR2 YYNGEE, per germline. The DNA of the CDR3 is TGTGCCAGCAGCTTCGGACAGGGTCGAGAGACCCAGTACTTC. This sequence encodes CASSFGQGRETQYF. Using reference TRBV9 and TRBJ2-5 for the parts outside the CDR3, the full variable domain is DSGVTQTPKHLITATGQRVTLRCSPRSGDLSVYWYQQSLDQGLQFLIQYYNGEERAKGNILERFSAQQFPDLHSELNLSSLELGDSALYFCASSFGQGRETQYFGPGTRLLVL.

V gene TRBV27 combines with J gene TRBJ1-4; D not certain. This CDR3 region has 16 residues. Germline CDR1 and CDR2: MNHEY and SMNVEV (reference sequence). The V and J ends lost 1 base and 0 bases respectively, with 9 bases between them. The CDR3 sequence: CASSLYPTTTNEKLFF. CDR3 nucleotides: TGTGCCAGCAGTTTATACCCTACAACAACTAATGAAAAACTGTTTTTT.

The chain joins TRBV15 to TRBJ2-3, with 10 bases matching TRBD1. The trim removed 4 bases at V and 1 base at J, leaving 5 bases unmatched. Germline V CDR1 and CDR2: LNHNV, YYDKDF (reference sequence). This CDR3 contains 16 residues. The CDR3 sequence is CATSTRGTGGTDTQYF. Written as DNA, the CDR3 is TGTGCCACCAGCACACGTGGGACAGGGGGCACAGATACGCAGTATTTT.

The V call is TRBV19, the J call TRBJ1-2, with 7 bases matching TRBD1. The trim removed 6 bases at V and 5 bases at J, leaving 3 bases unmatched. The length of the CDR3 is 12 residues. CDR1 is LNHDA, CDR2 SQIVND, per germline (reference sequence). The CDR3 loop reads CASSLTGYGYTF. The DNA of the CDR3 is TGTGCCAGTAGCCTGACAGGGTATGGCTACACCTTC.

The count of this clone is one. The CDR3 here is CASSREVILNTGELFF. Here the CDR3 DNA reads TGCGCCAGCAGCCGTGAAGTTATACTTAACACCGGGGAGCTGTTTTTT. The chain links TRBV4-3 to TRBJ2-2; D is unresolved. Germline values: CDR1 LGHNA, CDR2 YSLEER. This CDR3 spans 16 amino acids. V lost 4 bases to trimming and J lost 2 bases, with 14 bases between them.

The V and J genes are TRBV7-2 and TRBJ2-2; TRBD2 matches 7 bases. Per germline, CDR1 SGHTA and CDR2 FQGNSA. V trimming: 5 bases; J trimming: 6 bases; junction bases outside the gene matches: 12. This CDR3 contains 16 residues. The DNA of the CDR3 is TGTGCCAGCAGCGTCAGTAGCGGGTTGTACTCCGGGGAGCTGTTTTTT. It specifies CASSVSSGLYSGELFF. Drawing the rest from reference TRBV7-2 and TRBJ2-2, the complete variable domain is GAGVSQSPSNKVTEKGKDVELRCDPISGHTALYWYRQSLGQGLEFLIYFQGNSAPDKSGLPSDRFSAERTGGSVSTLTIQRTQQEDSAVYLCASSVSSGLYSGELFFGEGSRLTVL.

The chain uses TRBV30 and TRBJ1-5, with a tentative D call TRBD1 (6 bases). Deletions cut 0 bases from V and 11 bases from J, with 23 bases between. Per germline, CDR1 GTSNPN and CDR2 SVGIG (reference sequence). This CDR3 is 16 amino acids long. CDR3 bases: TGTGCCTGGAGTGTAGGTTCGGGGGGCTCAATTTCAGCCCAGCATTTT. Its translation: CAWSVGSGGSISAQHF.

V is TRBV6-5 and J is TRBJ1-4; no firm D call. Germline V gene sequence: CDR1 MNHEY, CDR2 SVGAGI. This CDR3 has 14 residues. The V end lost 6 bases, the J end lost 4 bases, and 12 bases lay between the germline ends. CDR3: CASRPPGGNEKLFF. Here the CDR3 DNA reads TGTGCCAGCAGACCTCCTGGCGGTAATGAAAAACTGTTTTTT.

The chain combines TRBV2 with TRBJ2-5, with D hard to call. Per germline, CDR1 SNHLY and CDR2 FYNNEI. The CDR3 has 11 amino acids. V lost 4 bases and J 4 bases, leaving 4 bases between the germline ends. The CDR3 bases are TGTGCCAGCAGTGTAAGAGAGACCCAGTACTTC. Translating gives CASSVRETQYF.

The chain combines TRBV9 with TRBJ1-1, with 9 bases identical to TRBD1. J was trimmed by 6 bases and V by 4 bases; bases with no gene match: 4. The CDR3 is 13 residues long. Germline assignment: CDR1 SGDLS and CDR2 YYNGEE. The CDR3: CASSKGQGPEAFF. DNA for the CDR3: TGTGCCAGCAGCAAGGGACAGGGACCTGAAGCTTTCTTT. The full variable domain, with the rest looked up from reference TRBV9 and TRBJ1-1, is DSGVTQTPKHLITATGQRVTLRCSPRSGDLSVYWYQQSLDQGLQFLIQYYNGEERAKGNILERFSAQQFPDLHSELNLSSLELGDSALYFCASSKGQGPEAFFGQGTRLTVV.

The CDR3 spells CASSEWSGPTGYTF. The CDR3 bases are TGTGCCAGCAGTGAATGGTCAGGGCCCACTGGCTACACCTTC. The chain has TRBV6-1 and TRBJ1-2, with a weak D call TRBD1 (5 bases). The V end was cut by 2 bases, the J end by 7 bases, with 14 bases between. Germline V gene sequence: CDR1 MNHNS, CDR2 SASEGT. This CDR3 has 14 residues.